This T cell receptor beta chain stems from a study of PD-L1 blockade in urothelial cancer. At the level of the study: Prior chemotherapy regimens per patient numbered 0 to 3.

The length of the CDR3 is 15 residues. The trim removed 6 bases at V and 1 base at J, leaving 5 bases unmatched. Germline V gives CDR1 MNHNS, CDR2 SASEGT. Method: immunoSEQ multiplex PCR; TCRdb's copy keeps in-frame clones and lacks some. The table includes approximately 50,000 clones, about 82% detected once. Noted time point: pretreatment peripheral blood. Patients suffered from locally advanced or metastatic urothelial carcinoma. The material sequenced was PBMCs, taken around atezolizumab (anti-PD-L1) treatment. The J gene is TRBJ2-2, the V gene TRBV6-1; 7 bases fit TRBD1. This receptor was obtained from a man aged 55-75 years with urothelial cancer. CDR3 in amino acids: CASRTGTENTGELFF. CDR3 DNA sequence: TGTGCCAGCAGGACCGGGACAGAGAACACCGGGGAGCTGTTTTTT.